This T cell receptor beta chain was found in a study of T cells in Graves' hyperthyroidism and ophthalmopathy. RNA transcripts were the template for amplifying TCR beta CDR3 regions. RT-PCR in the first round (using the HTBI primer set) targeted the TCR CDR3. TCRdb re-called the multiplex PCR reads through MiXCR, storing one row per CDR3 protein. The repertoire holds a few hundred thousand distinct CDR3 sequences, approximately 14% seen once, with about 27% in the top ten. V lost 6 bases to trimming and J lost 4 bases; unmatched junction nucleotides: 3. This CDR3 region has 14 residues. CDR1 and CDR2 (germline): SGHDN, FVKESK.

The sample consisted of blood. This chain joins TRBV14 and TRBJ1-6; 7 nucleotides align to TRBD1. This sequence was found in a woman under 30 with Graves' hyperthyroidism that later progressed to Graves' ophthalmopathy. The CDR3 region is CASRAQGYNSPLHF. CDR3 coding DNA: TGTGCCAGCAGAGCACAGGGGTATAATTCACCCCTCCACTTT.